This T cell receptor (beta chain) stems from a study of T-cell memory formation after mild COVID-19. Overall study context: Largely, the TCR clusters proved donor specific. Notes on the study in general: Whereas later expanders leaned CD4+, clones contracting day 15 to 85 showed a balanced CD4/CD8 makeup. Unconfirmed was the SARS-CoV-2 specificity of second-wave clones that peaked on day 37.

TCR alpha and TCR beta cDNA libraries carrying sample barcodes and UMIs came from 5'RACE with constant-segment primers. TCRdb reprocessed the 5' RACE reads via MiXCR and lists one record per CDR3 protein. In the table there are about 610,000 distinct CDR3 sequences, 17% of which are singletons. Of note for this clonotype: Its antigen is as yet unknown.

The J segment lost 3 bases and the V segment lost 4 bases, leaving 7 bases of the junction unmatched. From germline, CDR1 is LNHDA and CDR2 SQIVND (reference sequence). The CDR3 is 15 residues long. Sequenced material: PBMCs or a T cell subset sorted from them (not recorded which). This chain links TRBV19 with TRBJ2-5; 8 bases agree with TRBD1. The sequence was collected from an adult woman who had mild COVID-19 (a few samples of this study predate the infection). Cell type and time point are not known. The CDR3: CASSNSGTGEETQYF. The CDR3 DNA reads as TGTGCCAGTAGTAATTCAGGGACAGGAGAAGAGACCCAGTACTTC.